These 2 T cell receptor beta chains were sequenced from one sample in a study of T cell responses to AZD1222 COVID-19 vaccine (dated by TCRdb to about 2021). According to the study, the label for this sample's time point signals: about 28 days (+/-7) after the second vaccine dose. Receptors were amplified or captured by the immunoSEQ multiplex PCR assay. This immuneACCESS table, as held by TCRdb, lists in-frame sequences with V and J called but not all clones. Of the missing ones, under half trace to an unresolved V gene in checked studies; the others have no known cause. The sample table shows approximately 190,000 clones, and approximately 95% are seen once. Around 1% of the sample is held by the ten biggest clonotypes. The sample here was peripheral blood, taken 28 days after the second AZD1222 dose. The receptors stem from an adult who received the AZD1222 COVID-19 vaccine.

The rearrangement uses TRBV12-3 or TRBV12-4 and TRBJ1-1, with D maybe TRBD1 (6 bases). V gave up 5 bases and J gave up 8 bases, with 15 bases separating them. The CDR3 covers 13 residues. The CDR3 protein is CASSPLYRGEAFF. In DNA, the CDR3 is TGTGCCAGCAGTCCCCTTTATAGGGGGGAAGCTTTCTTT.

The genes are TRBV6-6 and TRBJ1-4; D is ambiguous. V dropped 0 bases and J dropped 5 bases, with 10 bases sitting between them. This CDR3 has 15 amino acids. CDR1 is MNHNY and CDR2 is SVGAGI in the germline V gene (reference sequence). In nucleotides, the CDR3 is TGTGCCAGCAGTTACTCGGCGTTTGGGAATGAAAAACTGTTTTTT. Residues: CASSYSAFGNEKLFF.